Listed here is a single T cell receptor (beta chain). Its antigen is currently unknown. An end of the junction differs from the germline gene, which may be a read error. The sample belongs to a study of cytomegalovirus exposure and HLA in healthy donors. Study-level results: Listed as cytomegalovirus-associated were 164 TCR beta chains.

Amplification used 60 Vbeta primers and 13 Jbeta primers. Libraries were prepared by immunoSEQ multiplex PCR; TCRdb keeps only in-frame clonotypes and omits some of them. The table shows about 140,000 clones, with around 57% occurring only once. Looked up from germline, CDR1 is ENHRY and CDR2 is SYGVKD. The CDR3 runs 17 residues. The sample consisted of PBMCs. The TCR originated in a male donor in good health and CMV-seronegative. V usage is TRBV10-3 and J usage is TRBJ1-5, with D possibly being TRBD1 (5 bases). This chain's CDR3 is CAISEFRVDNGNQPQHF. The DNA for the CDR3 is TGTGCCATCAGCGAGTTCAGGGTAGATAATGGCAATCAGCCCCAGCATTTT.